This TCR beta chain was identified in a study of monozygotic twins with inflammatory bowel disease. Germline values: CDR1 SEHNR, CDR2 FQNEAQ (reference sequence). This CDR3 spans 15 amino acids. TCRdb reanalyzed the 5' RACE reads and collapses them to one entry per CDR3 protein, without DNA. The table lists some 160,000 distinct CDR3 sequences. The specimen was blood. This receptor was taken from a human donor with ulcerative colitis or Crohn's disease, or a healthy co-twin of an affected twin (not recorded which). J is TRBJ2-1 and V is TRBV7-9; absent DNA, TCRdb's TRBD2 call cannot be checked. CDR3 in amino acids: CASSPGEGRYNEQFF.